Below, 31 T cell receptor beta chains from the same sample are listed, as sequenced in a study of blood T cell repertoires in COVID-19. Repertoires were generated with immunoSEQ multiplex PCR, while TCRdb's copy carries only in-frame clones and drops some. The sample consists of about 200,000 clones, around 90% of them appearing once. The sequenced sample was peripheral blood. Receptor source: a man in his sixties who had recovered from COVID-19.

The chain employs TRBV24-1 and TRBJ1-1; tentative D call: TRBD1 (5 bases). Germline-derived CDR1 and CDR2 are KGHDR and SFDVKD. Trimming shortened V by 3 bases and J by 0 bases, and 10 bases separated the two germline ends. The CDR3 consists of 15 residues. The CDR3 DNA reads as TGTGCCACCAGTGATGGGGCAGGGCTGAACACTGAAGCTTTCTTT. Translation gives CATSDGAGLNTEAFF.

This clone was observed once. This CDR3 reads CASSPGGEGRSEKLFF. The CDR3 DNA sequence: TGTGCCAGCAGCCCGGGAGGGGAGGGTCGGAGTGAAAAACTGTTTTTT. The chain has TRBV9 and TRBJ1-4; TRBD1 is a possible D gene (5 bases). V lost 4 bases, J lost 7 bases, and 20 bases lay in between. The CDR3 extends over 16 amino acids. Germline V gene data show CDR1 as SGDLS and CDR2 as YYNGEE.

The chain has TRBV6-5 and TRBJ1-5; D not certain. Germline V gene sequence: CDR1 MNHEY, CDR2 SVGAGI. Trimming shortened V by 7 bases and J by 4 bases, and 11 bases separated the two germline ends. The length of the CDR3 is 13 residues. This CDR3 reads CASKSTQNQPQHF. Written as DNA, the CDR3 is TGTGCCAGCAAATCGACTCAAAATCAGCCCCAGCATTTT.

This chain uses TRBV5-1 with TRBJ2-1; tentative D call: TRBD2 (6 bases). Trimming took off 4 bases at V and 0 bases at J, with 17 bases between the two ends. The CDR3 loop spans 17 amino acids. CDR1 and CDR2 (germline): SGHRS, YFSETQ. The CDR3: CASSLNPRESSYNEQFF. CDR3 in DNA: TGCGCCAGCAGCCTTAATCCGCGGGAAAGCTCCTACAATGAGCAGTTCTTC.

The chain carries TRBV5-4 and TRBJ2-3; 7 bases match TRBD2. CDR1 is SGHNT and CDR2 is YYREEE in the germline V gene (reference sequence). Trimming removed 2 bases from V and 1 base from J; junction bases left unmatched: 7. CDR3 size: 16 residues. The CDR3 protein is CASSLQRGDRTDTQYF. The CDR3 nucleotides are TGTGCCAGCAGCTTACAACGGGGGGACCGCACAGATACGCAGTATTTT.

This chain joins TRBV6-5 and TRBJ2-7, with 8 nucleotides matching TRBD2. The J segment lost 1 base and the V segment lost 3 bases, leaving 8 bases of the junction unmatched. Per germline, CDR1 MNHEY and CDR2 SVGAGI. The CDR3 length is 16 residues. CDR3 coding DNA: TGTGCCAGCAGTTATATTCGGGCTAGCGGGTCCTACGAGCAGTACTTC. Its protein is CASSYIRASGSYEQYF.

This rearrangement joins TRBV28 to TRBJ2-7; TRBD1 is a possible D gene (6 bases). This CDR3 is built from 15 residues. Trimming stripped 6 bases from V and 3 bases from J, with 18 bases between. CDR1 is MDHEN, CDR2 SYDVKM, per germline. The CDR3 loop is CASRPTQGGVYEQYF. CDR3 nucleotides: TGTGCCAGCAGACCGACACAGGGTGGGGTCTACGAGCAGTACTTC.

The chain carries TRBV28 and TRBJ1-5, with a tentative D call TRBD1 (6 bases). Germline V gene data show CDR1 as MDHEN and CDR2 as SYDVKM. Trimming took off 6 bases at V and 9 bases at J, with 12 bases between the two ends. This CDR3 has 12 residues. The chain's CDR3 is CASSQGQRPQHF. Written as DNA, the CDR3 is TGTGCCAGCAGCCAAGGACAGCGGCCCCAGCATTTT.

The chain has TRBV19 and TRBJ1-1, with TRBD1 identical over 8 bases. The germline V gene encodes CDR1 LNHDA and CDR2 SQIVND (reference sequence). CDR3 length: 14 residues. Trimming took 9 bases from V and 6 from J; bases not matched to a gene: 12. CDR3 sequence (DNA): TGTGCCAGCGAGGACAGGGCGGTCGGTGCTGAAGCTTTCTTT. It translates to CASEDRAVGAEAFF.

The chain has TRBV5-1 and TRBJ2-3; 8 nucleotides line up with TRBD1. Germline V lookup: CDR1 SGHRS, CDR2 YFSETQ. This CDR3 has 17 amino acids. With V trimmed by 3 bases and J by 0 bases, 9 bases remained unmatched. CDR3 amino acids: CASSSGQGGFSTDTQYF. The CDR3 coding sequence is TGCGCCAGCAGCTCCGGACAGGGAGGTTTTAGCACAGATACGCAGTATTTT.

This clone has only one observation. This chain joins TRBV18 and TRBJ1-2; weak D call: TRBD1 (5 bases). The V and J ends lost 5 bases and 0 bases respectively, with 10 bases between them. Germline V gives CDR1 KGHSH, CDR2 LQKENI. This CDR3 contains 14 residues. The CDR3 nucleotides are TGTGCCAGCTCATCGGACATAGCTAACTATGGCTACACCTTC. Amino acids: CASSSDIANYGYTF.

This clone was detected only once. The chain carries TRBV7-9 and TRBJ1-2; D call uncertain. Trimming pared 1 base from V and 6 bases from J, leaving 12 bases between. The CDR3 runs to 14 residues. Germline V CDR1 and CDR2: SEHNR, FQNEAQ (reference sequence). CDR3 residues: CASSLVPAGDGYTF. CDR3 bases: TGTGCCAGCAGCTTAGTACCCGCCGGAGATGGCTACACCTTC.

This chain connects TRBV28 to TRBJ1-2, with 7 nucleotides matching TRBD1. This CDR3 has 15 residues. Germline loops: CDR1 MDHEN, CDR2 SYDVKM. V lost 5 bases and J lost 4; bases outside the gene matches: 10. The CDR3 DNA sequence: TGTGCCAGCAGTACGGGGTGGGACAGTACCTATGGCTACACCTTC. Protein product: CASSTGWDSTYGYTF.

This chain links TRBV2 with TRBJ2-7, with TRBD2 as a possible D gene (6 bases). There are 12 residues in the CDR3. Trimming left V 3 bases short and J 6 bases short, with 9 bases between. The germline V gene has CDR1 SNHLY and CDR2 FYNNEI. This CDR3 reads CASSDMGGEQYF. The CDR3 DNA reads TGTGCCAGCAGTGATATGGGGGGCGAGCAGTACTTC.

The chain joins TRBV9 to TRBJ1-1, with TRBD1 identical over 8 bases. V was clipped by 2 bases and J by 2 bases; unmatched bases: 5. Germline-derived CDR1 and CDR2 are SGDLS and YYNGEE. This CDR3 is 15 amino acids long. The CDR3, as DNA: TGTGCCAGCAGCGTCGATGGACAGGGCAACACTGAAGCTTTCTTT. This sequence encodes CASSVDGQGNTEAFF.

The chain joins TRBV18 to TRBJ2-1, with a weak D call TRBD1 (6 bases). Germline V lookup: CDR1 KGHSH, CDR2 LQKENI. V lost 3 bases and J lost 5, with 14 bases in between. The CDR3 extends over 15 amino acids. CDR3 residues: CASSPQTGLDNEQFF. For the CDR3, the DNA is TGTGCCAGCTCACCGCAGACAGGTTTGGACAATGAGCAGTTCTTC.

CDR3 loop: CASSMGQMNTEAFF. The CDR3, as DNA: TGCGCCAGCAGCATGGGACAGATGAACACTGAAGCTTTCTTT. V is TRBV5-1 and J is TRBJ1-1; 7 positions agree with TRBD1. The CDR3 is 14 residues long. CDR1 is SGHRS and CDR2 is YFSETQ in the germline V gene. With 4 bases clipped from V and 0 bases from J, the junction kept 3 bases outside the gene matches.

The chain joins TRBV24-1 to TRBJ1-1, with D possibly being TRBD1 (6 bases). The CDR3 contains 16 residues. Trimming took off 8 bases at V and 4 bases at J, with 22 bases between the two ends. CDR1 and CDR2 (germline): KGHDR, SFDVKD. CDR3 coding DNA: TGTGCCACCACGCCCCAAAAGGGAGGGGGGCCCACTGAAGCTTTCTTT. Its protein is CATTPQKGGGPTEAFF.

The V call is TRBV6-6, the J call TRBJ2-7; 9 bases fit TRBD1. The length of the CDR3 is 15 residues. The germline V gene has CDR1 MNHNY and CDR2 SVGAGI (reference sequence). With 0 bases clipped from V and 4 bases from J, the junction kept 4 bases outside the gene matches. The CDR3: CASSYSIGQGYEQYF. The CDR3 DNA follows: TGTGCCAGCAGTTACTCGATTGGACAGGGGTACGAGCAGTACTTC.

The chain carries TRBV10-3 and TRBJ1-2; D uncertain. Trimming removed 0 bases at V and 4 bases at J, with 9 bases between. This CDR3 comprises 14 residues. Germline V gene lookup returns CDR1 ENHRY and CDR2 SYGVKD. The CDR3 spells CAISESLQSYGYTF. CDR3 bases: TGTGCCATCAGTGAGTCGTTACAGAGCTATGGCTACACCTTC.

V gene TRBV19 combines with J gene TRBJ2-1, with a tentative D call TRBD1 (6 bases). The ends were cut back, 1 base at V and 8 bases at J, with 9 bases in the middle. The germline V gene encodes CDR1 LNHDA and CDR2 SQIVND (reference sequence). The CDR3 covers 13 residues. For the CDR3, the DNA is TGTGCCAGTAGTATAGGAGGGGGTCATGAGCAGTTCTTC. Its translation: CASSIGGGHEQFF. Combining the CDR3 with reference TRBV19 and TRBJ2-1 gives the whole variable domain DGGITQSPKYLFRKEGQNVTLSCEQNLNHDAMYWYRQDPGQGLRLIYYSQIVNDFQKGDIAEGYSVSREKKESFPLTVTSAQKNPTAFYLCASSIGGGHEQFFGPGTRLTVL.

The chain has TRBV5-6 and TRBJ1-2, with D possibly matching TRBD1 (6 bases). V lost 2 bases, J lost 8 bases, and 19 bases lay in between. The CDR3 runs to 15 residues. Germline V lookup: CDR1 SGHDT, CDR2 YYEEEE. DNA of the CDR3: TGTGCCAGCAGCTTATGGCGGGGGGCGAGACGGGGCTACACCTTC. Its protein is CASSLWRGARRGYTF.

This rearrangement joins TRBV6-5 to TRBJ2-4; TRBD2 aligns across 9 bases. Germline lookup yields CDR1 MNHEY and CDR2 SVGAGI. This CDR3 has 13 amino acids. V lost 6 bases to trimming and J lost 10 bases; unmatched junction nucleotides: 7. CDR3: CASRDGSGRIQYF. CDR3 nucleotide sequence: TGTGCCAGCAGAGATGGGAGCGGGAGGATTCAGTACTTC.

This rearrangement joins TRBV21-1 to TRBJ2-2; TRBD2 reflects the table's D call only, with no check against the DNA. TRBV21-1 corresponds to a pseudogene. The CDR3 length is 13 residues. CDR3: CASSATNTGELFF. The CDR3 region has the DNA TGTGCCAGCAGTGCTACGAACACCGGGGAGCTGTTTTTT.

The rearrangement links TRBV11-2 to TRBJ1-1; no firm D call. Germline V gene lookup returns CDR1 SGHAT and CDR2 FQNNGV. V lost 2 bases and J lost 5, with 15 bases in between. The CDR3 spans 15 residues. CDR3 nucleotide sequence: TGTGCCAGCAGCTTAAATATGGGGAGTTGGACTGAAGCTTTCTTT. Encoded protein: CASSLNMGSWTEAFF.

This rearrangement joins TRBV28 to TRBJ2-4; TRBD2 matches at 8 bases. Germline CDR1 reads MDHEN; CDR2 reads SYDVKM. CDR3 length: 14 amino acids. After removal of 5 bases from V and 7 bases from J, the junction contained 7 bases not matched to a gene. The CDR3 sequence is CASSRTGGFNIQYF. The DNA of the CDR3 is TGTGCCAGCAGTCGAACGGGGGGGTTCAACATTCAGTACTTC.

CDR3 in DNA: TGTGCCAGCAGGACTTCCGGGATGAACACTGAAGCTTTCTTT. Its translation: CASRTSGMNTEAFF. The rearrangement joins TRBV6-5 to TRBJ1-1; no firm D call. Deletions cut 6 bases from V and 0 bases from J, with 11 bases between. CDR3 length: 14 residues. In germline, CDR1 is MNHEY, CDR2 SVGAGI.

This clone was detected a few times. The chain is built from TRBV6-6 and TRBJ1-1, with 7 bases aligning to TRBD1. CDR1 and CDR2 from the germline V gene are MNHNY and SVGAGI (reference sequence). The CDR3 spans 14 residues. Trimming cost V 5 bases and J 1 base; bases outside gene matches: 4. The CDR3 region has the DNA TGTGCCAGCAGTACCCGGACAGGGAACACTGAAGCTTTCTTT. It yields the protein CASSTRTGNTEAFF.

The gene calls are TRBV7-7 and TRBJ2-3; D might be TRBD1 (6 bases). The length of the CDR3 is 16 residues. Germline values: CDR1 SSHAT, CDR2 FNYEAQ (reference sequence). Trimming shortened V by 1 base and J by 6 bases, and 17 bases separated the two germline ends. The CDR3 reads CASSLEIGGGADTQYF. The CDR3 nucleotides read TGTGCCAGCAGCTTAGAAATCGGTGGGGGCGCGGATACGCAGTATTTT.

The chain couples TRBV11-2 to TRBJ2-7, with 7 bases identical to TRBD1. V lost 7 bases and J lost 0; bases outside the gene matches: 6. Per germline, CDR1 SGHAT and CDR2 FQNNGV. The CDR3 is made up of 14 amino acids. CDR3 protein: CASTSDRSSYEQYF. CDR3 nucleotides: TGTGCCAGCACCTCGGACAGGAGCTCCTACGAGCAGTACTTC.

The CDR3: CASRKKSGTGDGYTF. The CDR3 DNA is TGTGCCAGCCGTAAAAAATCCGGGACAGGGGATGGCTACACCTTC. The chain has TRBV27 and TRBJ1-2; the match to TRBD1 covers 10 bases. The germline V gene has CDR1 MNHEY and CDR2 SMNVEV (reference sequence). The junction had 12 bases not matched to a gene; V was cut back by 8 bases and J by 6 bases. CDR3 size: 15 residues.